These T cell receptor beta chains were read from a single sample in a study of glioma-infiltrating T cells after dendritic cell vaccination. Clones were read by immunoSEQ multiplex PCR, and TCRdb kept only the in-frame ones, dropping some. The sample records about 73,000 clones, almost 85% being singletons. This specimen consisted of blood, obtained before dendritic cell vaccination. The receptors derive from a human donor with glioblastoma. CDR3s leave out the opening cysteine and the closing phenylalanine or tryptophan. The order of the fields is V gene, J gene, clone size, CDR3 protein. Clone size is given for some rows only: seen once, a few or many times, or a class if the clone is expanded.

TRBV7-2	TRBJ2-7	.	ASSLALTGVEQY
TRBV7-6	TRBJ1-2	.	ASSSPGGEWGYT
TRBV5-1	TRBJ2-1	.	ASSLKSAGLHNEQF
TRBV5-6	TRBJ2-1	.	ASSGGGLGLRYNEQF
TRBV6-1	TRBJ1-5	.	ASIGGYPNQPQH
TRBV7-9	TRBJ1-1	.	ASSSKGGWGGNTEAF
TRBV13	TRBJ2-3	.	ASSRASATDTQY
TRBV18	TRBJ1-2	.	ASSLSGDYGYT
TRBV10-3	TRBJ2-1	.	AISDSGTSGSYNEQF
TRBV19	TRBJ2-2	.	ASSTGVGGELF
TRBV6-5	TRBJ2-4	.	ASSGQGNIQY
TRBV14	TRBJ1-6	.	ASSQGQGANSPLH
TRBV5-6	TRBJ2-1	.	ASTQNYNEQF
TRBV5-4	TRBJ2-7	once	ASSLGTSTYEQY
TRBV11-1	TRBJ2-7	.	ASSLGQGAAYEQY
TRBV4-1	TRBJ1-5	.	ASSRTGGGQPQH
TRBV14	TRBJ2-6	.	ASSQSGANVLT
TRBV7-2	TRBJ1-2	once	ASSRGGGGGYT
TRBV6-5	TRBJ1-6	.	ASSYRGYSPLH
TRBV2	TRBJ2-1	.	ASSYTSGSYNEQF
TRBV2	TRBJ1-5	.	ASSISGQGIQPQH
TRBV6-1	TRBJ2-7	.	ASSPGLVSYEQY
TRBV5-4	TRBJ2-5	.	ASSVQVSQETQY
TRBV18	TRBJ1-2	.	ASSPRANGYT
TRBV7-2	TRBJ1-1	.	ASSLDTNTEAF
TRBV5-1	TRBJ1-1	.	ASSLDDSRGAEAF
TRBV7-6	TRBJ1-2	.	ASSPGQGVWGYT
TRBV19	TRBJ2-2	.	ASSRQLAGGAGELF
TRBV11-2	TRBJ2-1	.	ASSSTGGKGNEQF
TRBV19	TRBJ1-2	once	ASIQPGVNYGYT
TRBV5-1	TRBJ1-1	.	ASSPGGLTEAF
TRBV4-1	TRBJ1-2	.	ASSQDGGDYGYT
TRBV6-1	TRBJ2-3	.	ASSSSGDTQY
TRBV14	TRBJ2-1	.	ASSLRGGGTYNEQF
TRBV25-1	TRBJ2-3	.	ASSKASTDTQY
TRBV2	TRBJ1-5	.	ASDRSGYSNQPQH
TRBV10-3	TRBJ2-5	.	AIKGHNQETQY
TRBV5-6	TRBJ1-3	few	ASSYRGWGTPYSGNTIY
TRBV11-2	TRBJ2-2	.	ASSFTGGQNSGELF
TRBV6-6	TRBJ1-1	.	ASSLGGKNEAF
TRBV6-1	TRBJ1-2	.	ASSERDRGFYGYT
TRBV28	TRBJ1-2	.	ASSSQQGASPFNYGYT
TRBV7-2	TRBJ2-4	.	ASSPKLAGVGQY
TRBV2	TRBJ1-4	.	ASSVERMSGKLF
TRBV25-1	TRBJ2-3	.	ASSEWGTETDTQY